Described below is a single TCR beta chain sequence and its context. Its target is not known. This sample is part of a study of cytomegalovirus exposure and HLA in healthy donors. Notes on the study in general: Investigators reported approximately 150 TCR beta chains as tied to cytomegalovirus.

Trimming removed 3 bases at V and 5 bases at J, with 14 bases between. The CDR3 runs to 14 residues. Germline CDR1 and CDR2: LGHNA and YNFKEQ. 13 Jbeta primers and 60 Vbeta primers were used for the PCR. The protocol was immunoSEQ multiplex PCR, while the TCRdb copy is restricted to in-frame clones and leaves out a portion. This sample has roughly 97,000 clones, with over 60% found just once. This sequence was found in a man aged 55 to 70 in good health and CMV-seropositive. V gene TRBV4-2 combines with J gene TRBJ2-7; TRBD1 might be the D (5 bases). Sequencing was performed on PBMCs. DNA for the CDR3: TGTGCCAGCAGCCAGTACCAGGGAAGCAACGAGCAGTACTTC. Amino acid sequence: CASSQYQGSNEQYF.